These T cell receptor beta chains were read from a single sample in a study of T cell repertoires in cytomegalovirus infection. MiXCR, run by TCRdb on the reads, gives a single entry per CDR3 protein. This table holds roughly 500,000 distinct CDR3 sequences, more than 30% found once. These receptors lack a known antigen. Source: cultured PBMCs, taken from culture after CMV antigen stimulation. The origin of the receptors is a human donor in good health (CMV status not recorded). Some clones in this sample may be carry-over from other donors' samples. Both conserved end residues are part of each CDR3. D genes are given only for firm matches. The size field is filled for only some rows; it gives once, few, many or a size class.

v_call	cdr3_length	d_call	clone_size	j_call	cdr3_aa	cdr3_nt
TRBV6-5	14	TRBD1	.	TRBJ2-1	CASSWGTGNNEQFF	TGTGCCAGCAGTTGGGGGACAGGGAACAATGAGCAGTTCTTC
TRBV29-1	11	TRBD1	.	TRBJ1-2	CSVEDRVGYTF	TGCAGCGTTGAGGACAGGGTTGGCTACACCTTC
TRBV12-3/TRBV12-4	13	TRBD1	.	TRBJ1-6	CASSLGQGANLHF	TGTGCCAGCAGTTTAGGACAGGGGGCAAACCTCCACTTT
TRBV7-8	14	TRBD2	many	TRBJ2-7	CASSFPLGGSEQYF	TGTGCCAGCAGCTTCCCCCTGGGGGGGAGTGAGCAGTACTTC
TRBV27	18	.	.	TRBJ2-3	CASSLSGTPRLSTDTQYF	TGTGCCAGCAGTCTCTCCGGGACTCCCCGCCTTAGCACAGATACGCAGTATTTT
TRBV12-3/TRBV12-4	16	.	.	TRBJ1-2	CASSLTRRVGNYGYTF	TGTGCCAGCAGTTTGACCCGCAGGGTAGGGAACTATGGCTACACCTTC
TRBV7-8	15	.	few	TRBJ1-1	CASSQGTASGTEAFF	TGTGCCAGCAGCCAAGGGACGGCAAGTGGCACTGAAGCTTTCTTT
TRBV10-3	12	.	few	TRBJ1-2	CAISESVYGYTF	TGTGCCATCAGTGAGTCTGTCTATGGCTACACCTTC
TRBV5-4	16	.	few	TRBJ2-7	CASSPYRAQNTYEQYF	TGTGCCAGCAGCCCATACCGGGCCCAAAATACCTACGAGCAGTACTTC
TRBV12-3/TRBV12-4	13	.	many	TRBJ1-2	CASSLDTNYGYTF	TGTGCCAGCAGTTTAGACACCAACTATGGCTACACCTTC
TRBV7-8	16	TRBD2	.	TRBJ2-5	CASSFLLAGAAETQYF	TGTGCCAGCAGCTTCCTACTAGCGGGAGCCGCGGAGACCCAGTACTTC
TRBV12-3/TRBV12-4	14	.	.	TRBJ2-1	CASIHQLPYNEQFF	TGTGCCAGCATCCACCAATTACCTTACAATGAGCAGTTCTTC
TRBV6-1	14	.	few	TRBJ2-1	CASRPGGANNEQFF	TGTGCCAGCAGGCCTGGGGGGGCTAACAATGAGCAGTTCTTC
TRBV4-1	16	TRBD1	few	TRBJ2-1	CASSQVIQGTGWEQFF	TGCGCCAGCAGCCAAGTAATACAGGGGACGGGATGGGAGCAGTTCTTC
TRBV15	15	.	.	TRBJ2-1	CATSSPLGAYNEQFF	TGTGCCACCAGCAGTCCTTTGGGAGCCTACAATGAGCAGTTCTTC
TRBV20-1	16	.	.	TRBJ1-2	CSASAVIRLVPYGYTF	TGCAGTGCTAGTGCGGTCATTAGGCTTGTCCCCTATGGCTACACCTTC
TRBV27	16	TRBD1	few	TRBJ2-6	CASSLQGAHGANVLTF	TGTGCCAGCAGTCTACAGGGGGCGCATGGGGCCAACGTCCTGACTTTC
TRBV4-1	16	.	.	TRBJ2-3	CASSQVAGASTDTQYF	TGCGCCAGCAGCCAAGTGGCCGGGGCTAGCACAGATACGCAGTATTTT
TRBV4-3	15	.	.	TRBJ2-1	CASSDSVSSYNEQFF	TGCGCCAGCAGCGATTCGGTGTCCTCCTACAATGAGCAGTTCTTC
TRBV6-2/TRBV6-3	14	TRBD1	.	TRBJ1-2	CASSEGQGAYGYTF	TGTGCCAGCAGTGAGGGACAGGGGGCGTATGGCTACACCTTC
TRBV5-5	15	.	.	TRBJ1-5	CASSLGSGSNQPQHF	TGTGCCAGCAGCTTGGGGTCTGGGAGCAATCAGCCCCAGCATTTT
TRBV29-1	17	TRBD2	few	TRBJ2-1	CSVEDPALAGAYNEQFF	TGCAGCGTTGAAGATCCGGCGCTAGCGGGAGCATACAATGAGCAGTTCTTC
TRBV7-6	12	.	few	TRBJ2-3	CASSALMDTQYF	TGTGCCAGCAGCGCCCTTATGGATACGCAGTATTTT
TRBV7-2	14	.	many	TRBJ1-3	CASSLRETGNTIYF	TGTGCCAGCAGCTTGAGAGAGACTGGAAACACCATATATTTT
TRBV10-3	15	.	.	TRBJ2-7	CAISELASITYEQYF	TGTGCCATCAGTGAGTTAGCGTCTATTACCTACGAGCAGTACTTC
TRBV2	16	.	.	TRBJ2-2	CASSAGPPHLTGELFF	TGTGCCAGCAGTGCAGGGCCGCCTCACCTCACCGGGGAGCTGTTTTTT
TRBV25-1	17	.	.	TRBJ1-3	CASSPLGTTGQGNTIYF	TGTGCCAGCAGTCCCCTAGGCACAACAGGGCAAGGAAACACCATATATTTT
TRBV6-2/TRBV6-3	16	.	few	TRBJ2-1	CASSQGLTRWGNEQFF	TGTGCCAGCAGTCAAGGACTCACCAGGTGGGGCAATGAGCAGTTCTTC
TRBV2	13	.	few	TRBJ2-7	CASSVGRTYEQYF	TGTGCCAGCAGTGTGGGACGGACCTACGAGCAGTACTTC
TRBV20-1	14	.	.	TRBJ1-5	CSAASLAAGGPQHF	TGCAGTGCTGCTAGCTTAGCCGCAGGAGGTCCCCAGCATTTT
TRBV5-4	13	.	.	TRBJ2-1	CASSQIVTNEQFF	TGTGCCAGCAGCCAAATAGTAACTAATGAGCAGTTCTTC
TRBV10-3	17	.	.	TRBJ1-1	CATLPGIANNLNTEAFF	TGTGCCACCTTACCAGGGATCGCAAATAACTTGAACACTGAAGCTTTCTTT
TRBV19	14	TRBD1	few	TRBJ1-5	CASWDRVNNQPQHF	TGTGCCAGCTGGGACAGGGTGAACAATCAGCCCCAGCATTTT
TRBV7-3	16	.	.	TRBJ2-3	CASSPMGAGNKNTQYF	TGTGCCAGCAGCCCAATGGGGGCGGGAAACAAAAATACGCAGTATTTT
TRBV24-1	15	.	.	TRBJ1-2	CATSSRTGFNYGYTF	TGTGCCACCAGTTCAAGAACAGGGTTTAACTATGGCTACACCTTC
TRBV7-2	15	TRBD2	few	TRBJ2-7	CASSLGGGLTYEQYF	TGTGCCAGCAGCTTAGGCGGGGGACTAACCTACGAGCAGTACTTC
TRBV6-1	15	.	few	TRBJ2-2	CASSDRLIHRKELFF	TGTGCCAGCAGTGACCGACTGATACACCGTAAGGAGCTGTTTTTT
TRBV7-8	16	TRBD2	.	TRBJ2-1	CASSRGLAGIHNEQFF	TGTGCCAGCAGCCGGGGGCTAGCGGGAATCCACAATGAGCAGTTCTTC
TRBV24-1	16	.	few	TRBJ2-1	CATSASAGSSYNEQFF	TGTGCCACCAGTGCGTCGGCCGGTAGCTCCTACAATGAGCAGTTCTTC
TRBV5-5	15	.	.	TRBJ2-1	CASSLGQGTLNEQFF	TGTGCCAGCAGCTTGGGGCAGGGGACCCTCAATGAGCAGTTCTTC
TRBV5-1	16	.	.	TRBJ2-1	CASSTHPRGADNEQFF	TGCGCCAGCAGCACTCACCCTAGGGGGGCCGACAATGAGCAGTTCTTC
TRBV27	15	.	few	TRBJ2-7	CASSTRDGLTYEQYF	TGTGCCAGCAGTACCCGAGACGGGCTCACCTACGAGCAGTACTTC
TRBV20-1	17	.	.	TRBJ1-2	CSADPIMAGGTNYGYTF	TGCAGTGCTGATCCTATCATGGCAGGAGGTACTAACTATGGCTACACCTTC
TRBV25-1	16	.	once	TRBJ2-3	CASSEYRGASADTQYF	TGTGCCAGCAGTGAATATCGGGGGGCGTCAGCAGATACGCAGTATTTT
TRBV18	16	.	few	TRBJ2-2	CASSPPGLANTGELFF	TGTGCCAGCTCACCACCGGGACTCGCGAACACCGGGGAGCTGTTTTTT
TRBV29-1	12	TRBD1	.	TRBJ2-7	CSVRQGSYEQYF	TGCAGCGTCCGACAGGGTTCCTACGAGCAGTACTTC
TRBV23-1	15	TRBD1	.	TRBJ1-5	CASSPTGQGPQPQHF	TGCGCCAGCAGTCCAACGGGACAGGGACCTCAGCCCCAGCATTTT
TRBV7-2	17	TRBD1	.	TRBJ2-2	CTSSLAGTGYAAGELFF	TGTACCAGCAGCTTAGCGGGGACAGGGTATGCAGCCGGGGAGCTGTTTTTT
TRBV7-6	16	.	.	TRBJ1-3	CASSLDRRAAGNTIYF	TGTGCCAGCAGCTTAGATAGGAGGGCAGCTGGAAACACCATATATTTT
TRBV4-1	14	.	many	TRBJ2-7	CASSQRDTFYEQYF	TGCGCCAGCAGCCAGCGGGACACCTTCTACGAGCAGTACTTC
TRBV7-2	16	TRBD2	many	TRBJ2-3	CASSPSAGVVTDTQYF	TGTGCCAGCAGCCCCTCCGCGGGAGTAGTGACAGATACGCAGTATTTT